A selection of T cell receptor beta chains follows, all from one sample in a study of blood T cell repertoires in COVID-19. Generated by immunoSEQ multiplex PCR, the TCRdb table keeps only in-frame clones and is missing some. The sample records 120,000 to 150,000 clones, around 83% being singletons. The sequenced sample consisted of PBMCs or T cells enriched from blood (not recorded which). These receptors were taken from a woman in her forties or fifties who had been exposed to COVID-19. CDR3s include the opening cysteine and the closing phenylalanine or tryptophan. A D gene is named only where the DNA matches it firmly. A row's size may be missing; if present it is once, few, many or a size class.

size,V,D,J,length,DNA,CDR3
once,TRBV5-1,TRBD1,TRBJ1-4,14,TGCGCCAGCAGCACGGGACAGGTGAATGAAAAACTGTTTTTT,CASSTGQVNEKLFF
NA,TRBV9,NA,TRBJ2-5,15,TGTGCCAGCAGCGTAGGGGAGATGCTCCAAGAGACCCAGTACTTC,CASSVGEMLQETQYF
NA,TRBV13,TRBD1,TRBJ2-3,15,TGTGCCAGCAGCTTCCGACAGGGGGTGTCAGATACGCAGTATTTT,CASSFRQGVSDTQYF
NA,TRBV18,TRBD2,TRBJ2-1,16,TGTGCCAGCTCACTAACGGGACTAGCGGGATACAATGAGCAGTTCTTC,CASSLTGLAGYNEQFF
NA,TRBV19,NA,TRBJ1-1,15,TGTGCCAGTAGTATACTTATCCCGGGGGGCACTGAAGCTTTCTTT,CASSILIPGGTEAFF
NA,TRBV2,TRBD1,TRBJ2-7,12,TGTGCCAGCAGGGGGACAGGGTACGAGCAGTACTTC,CASRGTGYEQYF
NA,TRBV4-1,NA,TRBJ2-1,15,TGCGCCAGCAGCCAAGGAACCTCGCGCCCCAATGAGCAGTTCTTC,CASSQGTSRPNEQFF
NA,TRBV19,TRBD1,TRBJ1-3,14,TGTGCCAGCCTCGACAGGGGGATTGGAAACACCATATATTTT,CASLDRGIGNTIYF
NA,TRBV5-4,TRBD1,TRBJ1-2,15,TGTGCCAGCAGCTTGAAGGGGGGACAGGGCTATGGCTACACCTTC,CASSLKGGQGYGYTF
NA,TRBV29-1,NA,TRBJ1-5,12,TGCAGCGTTGAGGGCCCAGGGCAGCCCCAGCATTTT,CSVEGPGQPQHF
once,TRBV5-6,TRBD2,TRBJ2-1,16,TGTGCCAGCAGCTTTTTGCCTAGCGGGGTTTACAATGAGCAGTTCTTC,CASSFLPSGVYNEQFF
NA,TRBV5-1,TRBD2,TRBJ2-7,15,TGCGCCAGCAGCCTTAACGGACTAGGTACCTACGAGCAGTACTTC,CASSLNGLGTYEQYF
NA,TRBV19,TRBD2,TRBJ2-3,16,TGTGCCAGTAGGGATACTAGCGGGAGGGCCTCAGATACGCAGTATTTT,CASRDTSGRASDTQYF
NA,TRBV4-3,TRBD1,TRBJ1-6,17,TGCGCCAGCAGCCAAGTTGAATTCAACAGGGGGAATTCACCCCTCCACTTT,CASSQVEFNRGNSPLHF
NA,TRBV4-3,NA,TRBJ1-2,13,TGCGCCAGCAGCCAAGGGACAAACTATGGCTACACCTTC,CASSQGTNYGYTF
NA,TRBV29-1,TRBD1,TRBJ1-2,15,TGCAGCGTTGAGGGACAGCCCTTATGGACCTATGGCTACACCTTC,CSVEGQPLWTYGYTF
few,TRBV11-2,NA,TRBJ2-4,15,TGTGCCAGCAAGCTTAGTACCCTAGCCAAAAACATTCAGTACTTC,CASKLSTLAKNIQYF
NA,TRBV6-5,NA,TRBJ2-7,15,NA,CASSTSGLAKYEQYF
once,TRBV20-1,TRBD2,TRBJ2-1,11,TGCAGTGCTAGATGGACTAGCGGGAGGTTCTTC,CSARWTSGRFF
NA,TRBV5-4,NA,TRBJ2-3,16,TGTGCCAGCAGTTCTACGTGGGTGGGGAGCGCAGATACGCAGTATTTT,CASSSTWVGSADTQYF
many,TRBV6-5,TRBD1,TRBJ1-5,14,TGTGCCAGCACCCCAGGACAGGGGAAGCTGCCCCAGCATTTT,CASTPGQGKLPQHF
NA,TRBV5-1,NA,TRBJ1-3,15,TGCGCCAGCAGCTTGGAGCGGGTTTCTGGAAACACCATATATTTT,CASSLERVSGNTIYF
NA,TRBV11-3,TRBD2,TRBJ2-1,17,TGTGCCAGCAGCCCAAGGACTAGCGGGAGAAGTCACAATGAGCAGTTCTTC,CASSPRTSGRSHNEQFF
NA,TRBV27,TRBD2,TRBJ2-1,14,TGTGCCAGCAGTCGACTAGCGGGGGCGGGTGAGCAGTTCTTC,CASSRLAGAGEQFF
few,TRBV19,TRBD1,TRBJ1-6,16,TGTGCCAGCCGAACCATGGGACAGAGTAATAATTCACCCCTCCACTTT,CASRTMGQSNNSPLHF
NA,TRBV12-5,TRBD2,TRBJ2-1,13,TGTGCTAGTGGAACAAGCGGGACTGATGAGCAGTTCTTC,CASGTSGTDEQFF
NA,TRBV12-3/TRBV12-4,NA,TRBJ1-2,13,TGTGCCAGCAGTTCTCGGGGGTCTGGCGGCTACACCTTC,CASSSRGSGGYTF
NA,TRBV6-6,NA,TRBJ1-2,11,TGTGCCAGCACGAGTAACTATGGCTACACCTTC,CASTSNYGYTF
few,TRBV11-2,TRBD1,TRBJ1-4,14,TGTGCCAGCGGACTGGGACAGGCGAATGAAAAACTGTTTTTT,CASGLGQANEKLFF
NA,TRBV19,NA,TRBJ1-5,15,TGTGCCAGTAGTATAGGAGTTAGTTCCAATCAGCCCCAGCATTTT,CASSIGVSSNQPQHF
NA,TRBV5-4,NA,TRBJ2-7,13,TGTGCCAGCAGCTTGGGACTGAACTACGAGCAGTACTTC,CASSLGLNYEQYF